The rows below give T cell receptor beta chains drawn from one sample of a study of control samples from healthy donors and cancer patients. TCRdb's table, derived via immunoSEQ multiplex PCR, lists solely in-frame clones and lacks some. The sample records 150,000 to 200,000 clones, more than 85% being singletons. Sequenced: blood. Receptor source: a middle-aged woman in good health. Both conserved end residues are part of each CDR3. D genes are given only for firm matches. For some rows the clone size is stated as once, few or many, or as a class when expanded; others skip it.

TRBV5-1	.	TRBJ2-1	TRBD2	CASFSGGGADEQFF	TGCGCCAGCTTCTCGGGCGGGGGGGCCGATGAGCAGTTCTTC
TRBV5-1	.	TRBJ2-6	.	CASSPGQDPVAGANVLTF	TGCGCCAGCAGCCCGGGCCAGGACCCGGTCGCTGGGGCCAACGTCCTGACTTTC
TRBV6-5	.	TRBJ1-1	.	CASKAGTEAFF	TGTGCCAGCAAGGCAGGGACTGAAGCTTTCTTT
TRBV20-1	.	TRBJ1-1	.	CSASMVRLNTEAFF	TGCAGTGCTAGTATGGTCCGGTTGAACACTGAAGCTTTCTTT
TRBV15	once	TRBJ2-5	TRBD2	CATSRESAGVSGETQYF	TGTGCCACCAGCAGAGAATCGGCGGGGGTGTCTGGAGAGACCCAGTACTTC
TRBV5-1	.	TRBJ2-3	TRBD1	CASSPGPNRGDTDTQYF	TGCGCCAGCAGCCCCGGACCAAACAGGGGGGACACAGATACGCAGTATTTT
TRBV6-5	.	TRBJ1-1	TRBD1	CASRGTGGSNTEAFF	TGTGCCAGCAGAGGGACAGGGGGTTCGAACACTGAAGCTTTCTTT
TRBV6-5	.	TRBJ2-2	.	CASSYGAGDTGELFF	TGTGCCAGCAGTTACGGCGCAGGTGACACCGGGGAGCTGTTTTTT
TRBV7-2	.	TRBJ2-3	.	CASSWGTGWADTQYF	TGTGCCAGCAGCTGGGGTACGGGATGGGCGGATACGCAGTATTTT
TRBV14	.	TRBJ1-4	.	CASSQVSGGTNEKLFF	TGTGCCAGCAGCCAAGTTTCGGGGGGCACTAATGAAAAACTGTTTTTT
TRBV29-1	once	TRBJ2-7	.	CSVNRNDPYEQYF	TGCAGCGTTAACAGGAATGACCCCTACGAGCAGTACTTC
TRBV4-1	.	TRBJ2-1	TRBD2	CASTFSGGPSEQFF	TGCGCCAGCACTTTCAGCGGGGGGCCGAGCGAGCAGTTCTTC
TRBV10-3	.	TRBJ2-4	TRBD2	CAISPGGIEDIQYF	TGTGCCATCAGCCCGGGGGGGATTGAGGACATTCAGTACTTC
TRBV11-3	.	TRBJ2-3	.	CASSFSGSLSTDTQYF	TGTGCCAGCAGCTTCTCGGGCAGCTTGAGCACAGATACGCAGTATTTT
TRBV27	.	TRBJ2-3	TRBD2	CASSRIAGGFGTDTQYF	TGTGCCAGCAGTAGAATAGCGGGGGGGTTCGGCACAGATACGCAGTATTTT
TRBV7-6	.	TRBJ2-2	.	CASSPSSTPGTGELFF	TGTGCCAGCAGCCCGAGTTCTACACCGGGCACCGGGGAGCTGTTTTTT
TRBV9	.	TRBJ1-2	.	CASSATIGGGEGYTF	TGTGCCAGCAGCGCCACAATTGGGGGGGGCGAGGGCTACACCTTC
TRBV4-1	.	TRBJ2-1	.	CASSQDGRNSYNEQFF	TGCGCCAGCAGCCAAGATGGTCGAAACTCCTACAATGAGCAGTTCTTC
TRBV2	.	TRBJ1-3	TRBD1	CTSSEGRQGNTIYF	TGTACCAGCAGTGAGGGGAGACAGGGTAACACCATATATTTT
TRBV19	.	TRBJ2-4	.	CASSIFGGTRDIQYF	TGTGCCAGTAGTATTTTCGGCGGGACAAGGGACATTCAGTACTTC
TRBV12-3/TRBV12-4	.	TRBJ2-2	.	CASSDYTGELFF	TGTGCCAGCAGTGACTACACCGGGGAGCTGTTTTTT
TRBV4-1	.	TRBJ2-3	TRBD2	CASSLTVTSGGTDTQYF	TGCGCCAGCAGCCTAACGGTGACTAGCGGCGGTACAGATACGCAGTATTTT
TRBV18	.	TRBJ1-1	TRBD1	CASSLGTGPGTEAFF	TGTGCCAGCTCACTGGGGACAGGGCCGGGCACTGAAGCTTTCTTT
TRBV7-9	.	TRBJ2-7	.	CASSATEYYHEQYF	TGTGCCAGCAGCGCGACGGAATACTACCACGAGCAGTACTTC
TRBV5-1	.	TRBJ2-7	.	CASSLEGFSYEQYF	TGCGCCAGCAGCTTAGAAGGGTTCTCCTACGAGCAGTACTTC
TRBV6-5	.	TRBJ1-5	.	CASSLAGEGQPQHF	TGTGCCAGCAGTCTGGCAGGGGAAGGTCAGCCCCAGCATTTT
TRBV28	.	TRBJ1-2	TRBD1	CASSRDSGNYGYTF	TGTGCCAGCAGCCGGGACAGCGGAAACTATGGCTACACCTTC
TRBV27	.	TRBJ2-3	TRBD2	CASSLAGGSGDTQYF	TGTGCCAGCTCCCTAGCGGGGGGGTCTGGAGATACGCAGTATTTT
TRBV7-8	.	TRBJ1-2	.	CASSLTDGANYGYTF	TGTGCCAGCAGCTTGACGGACGGAGCTAACTATGGCTACACCTTC
TRBV28	once	TRBJ1-2	.	CASSLGGADYGYTF	TGTGCCAGCAGTTTAGGGGGGGCGGACTATGGCTACACCTTC
TRBV6-6	.	TRBJ1-1	.	CASSYPDRHTEAFF	TGTGCCAGCAGTTACCCTGACAGGCACACTGAAGCTTTCTTT
TRBV5-5	few	TRBJ1-4	.	CASTDESRSGKLFF	TGTGCCAGCACCGATGAGAGCAGGTCGGGAAAACTGTTTTTT
TRBV12-5	.	TRBJ2-1	TRBD1	CASGSRPGTVGYNEQFF	TGTGCTAGTGGTTCGAGACCCGGGACAGTTGGGTACAATGAGCAGTTCTTC
TRBV5-4	.	TRBJ2-7	.	CASSLDPGSYEQYF	TGTGCCAGCAGCTTGGATCCAGGCTCCTACGAGCAGTACTTC
TRBV10-1	.	TRBJ1-1	.	CASSEFGKGGEAFF	TGCGCCAGCAGTGAGTTCGGGAAAGGCGGTGAAGCTTTCTTT
TRBV13	.	TRBJ1-3	.	CASSSGNTIYF	TGTGCCAGCAGCTCTGGAAACACCATATATTTT
TRBV7-9	.	TRBJ2-1	.	CASSSTISSYNEQFF	TGTGCCAGCAGCTCGACAATCAGCTCCTACAATGAGCAGTTCTTC
TRBV16	.	TRBJ1-1	.	CASSQGAKDTEAFF	TGTGCCAGCAGCCAAGGCGCTAAGGACACTGAAGCTTTCTTT
TRBV19	.	TRBJ2-1	TRBD1	CASTPRDRENEQFF	TGTGCCAGTACCCCTCGGGACAGGGAGAATGAGCAGTTCTTC
TRBV6-6	few	TRBJ1-1	.	CASTHPNTEAFF	TGTGCCAGCACCCATCCGAACACTGAAGCTTTCTTT
TRBV5-1	.	TRBJ1-4	.	CASSLGQENEKLFF	TGCGCCAGCAGCTTGGGGCAGGAGAATGAAAAACTGTTTTTT
TRBV13	.	TRBJ2-4	.	CASSLGPLGHSHF	TGTGCCAGCAGCTTAGGTCCCCTTGGACATAGTCACTTC
TRBV5-8	.	TRBJ2-3	.	CASSFGSSTDTQYF	TGTGCCAGCAGCTTCGGCAGTAGCACGGATACGCAGTATTTT
TRBV12-2	.	TRBJ2-1	.	CASRSPTGGTEQFF	TGTGCAAGTCGCTCCCCGACAGGGGGCACTGAGCAGTTCTTC
TRBV24-1	.	TRBJ1-6	.	CATQSRGDHNSPLHF	TGTGCCACCCAGAGCAGGGGCGACCATAATTCACCCCTCCACTTT
TRBV19	once	TRBJ1-6	.	CASSIGTYNSPLHF	TGTGCCAGTAGTATAGGGACCTATAATTCACCCCTCCACTTT